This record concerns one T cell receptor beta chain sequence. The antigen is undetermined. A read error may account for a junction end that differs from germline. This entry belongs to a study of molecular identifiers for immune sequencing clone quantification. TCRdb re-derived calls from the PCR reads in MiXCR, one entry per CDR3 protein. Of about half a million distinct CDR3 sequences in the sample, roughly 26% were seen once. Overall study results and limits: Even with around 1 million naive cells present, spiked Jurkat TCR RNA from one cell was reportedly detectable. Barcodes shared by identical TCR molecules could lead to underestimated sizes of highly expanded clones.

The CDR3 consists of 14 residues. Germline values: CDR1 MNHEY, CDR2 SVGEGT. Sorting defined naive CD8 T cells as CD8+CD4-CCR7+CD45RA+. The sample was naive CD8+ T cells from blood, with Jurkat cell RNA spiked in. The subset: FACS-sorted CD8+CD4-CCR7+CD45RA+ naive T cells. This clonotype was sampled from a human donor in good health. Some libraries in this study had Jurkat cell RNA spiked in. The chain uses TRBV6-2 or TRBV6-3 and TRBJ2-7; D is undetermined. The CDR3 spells CASSYGGSIGEQYF. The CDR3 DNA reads TGCGCCAGCAGTTACGGCGGATCAATCGGCGAGCAGTACTTC.